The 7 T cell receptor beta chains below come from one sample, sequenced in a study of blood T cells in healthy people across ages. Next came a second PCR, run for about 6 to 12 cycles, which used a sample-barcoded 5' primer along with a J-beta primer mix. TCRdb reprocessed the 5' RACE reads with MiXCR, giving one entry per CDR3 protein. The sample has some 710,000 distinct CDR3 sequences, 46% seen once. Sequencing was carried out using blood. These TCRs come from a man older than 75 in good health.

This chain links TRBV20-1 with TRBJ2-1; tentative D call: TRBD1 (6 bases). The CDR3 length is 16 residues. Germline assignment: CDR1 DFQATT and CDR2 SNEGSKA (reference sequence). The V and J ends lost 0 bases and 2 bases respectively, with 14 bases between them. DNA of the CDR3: TGCAGTGCTAGAGATGGGGGCCTCGGTGCCTACAATGAGCAGTTCTTC. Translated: CSARDGGLGAYNEQFF.

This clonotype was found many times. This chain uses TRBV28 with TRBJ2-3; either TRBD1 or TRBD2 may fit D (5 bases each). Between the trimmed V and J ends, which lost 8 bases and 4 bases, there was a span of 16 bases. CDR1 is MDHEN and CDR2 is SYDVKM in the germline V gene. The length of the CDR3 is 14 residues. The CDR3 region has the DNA TGTGCCAGCGGTGGGGGTCCGGGCGCAGATACGCAGTATTTT. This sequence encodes CASGGGPGADTQYF.

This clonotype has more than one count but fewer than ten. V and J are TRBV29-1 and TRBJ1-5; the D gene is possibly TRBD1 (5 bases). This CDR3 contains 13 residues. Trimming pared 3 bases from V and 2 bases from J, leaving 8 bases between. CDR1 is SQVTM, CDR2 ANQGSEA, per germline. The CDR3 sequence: CSVDLGGNQPQHF. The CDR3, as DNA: TGCAGCGTTGATTTGGGGGGCAATCAGCCCCAGCATTTT.

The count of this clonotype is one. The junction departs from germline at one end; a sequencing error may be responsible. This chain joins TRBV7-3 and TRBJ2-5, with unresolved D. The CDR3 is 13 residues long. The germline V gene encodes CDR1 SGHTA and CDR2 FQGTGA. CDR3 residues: CAGSQTTAETQYF. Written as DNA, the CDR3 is TGTGCCGGCAGCCAAACAACGGCGGAGACCCAGTACTTC.

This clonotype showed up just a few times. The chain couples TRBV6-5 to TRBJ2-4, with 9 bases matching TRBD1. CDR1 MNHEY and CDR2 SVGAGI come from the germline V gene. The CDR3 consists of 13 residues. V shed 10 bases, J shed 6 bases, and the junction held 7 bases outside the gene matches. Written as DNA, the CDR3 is TGTGCCACGTGGGACAGGGAAGCAAACATTCAGTACTTC. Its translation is CATWDREANIQYF.

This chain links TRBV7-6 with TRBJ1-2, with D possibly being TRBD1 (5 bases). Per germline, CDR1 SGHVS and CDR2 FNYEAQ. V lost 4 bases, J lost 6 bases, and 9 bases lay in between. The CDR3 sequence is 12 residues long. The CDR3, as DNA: TGTGCCAGCAGCTACCAGGGTCATGGCTACACCTTC. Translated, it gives CASSYQGHGYTF.

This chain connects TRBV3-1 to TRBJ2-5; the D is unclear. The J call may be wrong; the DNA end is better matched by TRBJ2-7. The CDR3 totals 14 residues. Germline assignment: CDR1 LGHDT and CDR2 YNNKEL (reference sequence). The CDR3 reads CASSQWTESYEQYF. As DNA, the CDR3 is TGTGCCAGCAGCCAATGGACGGAATCCTACGAGCAGTACTTC.